The rows below give T cell receptor beta chains drawn from one sample of a study of OX40 agonist ivuxolimab in advanced cancers. Measured with immunoSEQ multiplex PCR; TCRdb has only the in-frame clones, and not every one. The sample has over 85,000 clones, around 88% seen once. The source was CD4+ or CD8+ T cells sorted from blood, collected in a trial of the OX40 agonist ivuxolimab. Every receptor here comes from an adult with an advanced solid tumor such as melanoma, head and neck, liver or kidney cancer. The CDR3 runs from the conserved cysteine through the conserved F or W. Fields, in order: V gene, J gene, clone size, D gene, CDR3 DNA, CDR3 protein. A D gene is named only where the DNA matches it firmly. Size tells how often a clone was seen (once, few, many) or the class of an expanded clone, and some rows leave it out.

TRBV7-9	TRBJ2-5	-	TRBD2	TGTGCCAGCAGCCCCCTGGGTAGCGGGGGCCGGGGGACCCAGTACTTC	CASSPLGSGGRGTQYF
TRBV18	TRBJ2-1	-	-	TGTGCCAGCTCACCAGGTTTGGCCCAGGTGGGTGAGCAGTTCTTC	CASSPGLAQVGEQFF
TRBV4-1	TRBJ1-1	few	TRBD1	TGCGCCAGCAGCCAAGGACAGGGGAACACTGAAGCTTTCTTT	CASSQGQGNTEAFF
TRBV18	TRBJ2-1	-	TRBD1	TGTGCCAGCTCACCATTGGACAGGGGACAAGTCCATGAGCAGTTCTTC	CASSPLDRGQVHEQFF
TRBV5-4	TRBJ2-3	-	-	TGTGCCAGCAGAGGGAGCATAGGGGGGGAGAATACGCAGTATTTT	CASRGSIGGENTQYF
TRBV5-4	TRBJ2-3	-	-	TGTGCCAGCAGCTTGGACACAGATACGCAGTATTTT	CASSLDTDTQYF
TRBV2	TRBJ1-1	-	-	TGTGCCACCCCGGACACGCAAAACAAGGACACTGAAGCTTTCTTT	CATPDTQNKDTEAFF
TRBV18	TRBJ1-2	-	TRBD1	TGTGCCAGCTCACGGGACAGACAAGTATACTATGGCTACACCTTC	CASSRDRQVYYGYTF
TRBV29-1	TRBJ2-5	-	TRBD2	TGCAGCGTTGAGGGGTCAGGCGGGGGGACCCAGTACTTC	CSVEGSGGGTQYF
TRBV14	TRBJ2-5	-	TRBD1	TGTGCCAGCAGCCAAGTGGACAGGGGTGCCCAGTACTTC	CASSQVDRGAQYF
TRBV4-2	TRBJ1-5	-	-	TGTGCCAGCAGCCCCCAGTTGGGGCAGCCCCAGCATTTT	CASSPQLGQPQHF
TRBV2	TRBJ2-3	-	-	TGTGCCAGCAGTGAAGGGCTGATTAGCACAGATACGCAGTATTTT	CASSEGLISTDTQYF
TRBV2	TRBJ2-5	few	-	TGTGCCAGCAGTGAATATGAGACCCAGTACTTC	CASSEYETQYF
TRBV2	TRBJ1-5	-	TRBD1	TGTGCCAGCACGGGACAGGTTAATCAGCCCCAGCATTTT	CASTGQVNQPQHF
TRBV29-1	TRBJ2-5	-	-	TGCAGCGTTGGCTGGGGGGTAGAGACCCAGTACTTC	CSVGWGVETQYF
TRBV11-2	TRBJ2-5	-	-	TGTGCCAGCAGCTTAGATCGTGGTACAGAGACCCAGTACTTC	CASSLDRGTETQYF
TRBV29-1	TRBJ2-5	-	-	TGCAGCGTTGACTCCGGGGAAGAGACCCAGTACTTC	CSVDSGEETQYF
TRBV5-1	TRBJ2-7	-	-	TGCGCCAGCAGCTTGGGGCCGGTGGGGGGAACTGGATACGAGCAGTACTTC	CASSLGPVGGTGYEQYF
TRBV15	TRBJ1-1	-	TRBD1	TGTGCCACCAGCAGAGGGAGGAGGGGGCGTGGGACGGGGAACACTGAAGCTTTCTTT	CATSRGRRGRGTGNTEAFF
TRBV5-1	TRBJ2-5	-	TRBD2	TGCGCCAGCAGGTCCGGACTAGCGGGGGACCAAGAGACCCAGTACTTC	CASRSGLAGDQETQYF
TRBV6-1	TRBJ1-3	few	-	TGTGCCAGCAGTCCTAGGACCTCCTCTGGAAACACCATATATTTT	CASSPRTSSGNTIYF
TRBV5-1	TRBJ2-3	-	-	TGCGCCAGCAGCTTGCCTGAAACAGATACGCAGTATTTT	CASSLPETDTQYF
TRBV19	TRBJ2-7	-	TRBD1	TGTGCCAGTGCTAATTGGACAGGGTACTACGAGCAGTACTTC	CASANWTGYYEQYF
TRBV29-1	TRBJ1-3	-	-	TGCAGCGCCCTAGGAGATGTGGGGGGCTCAGACACCATATATTTT	CSALGDVGGSDTIYF
TRBV19	TRBJ1-4	few	-	TGTGCCAGTAGTATTCAGGACGGTACGTTCCTGACGGAAAAACTGTTTTTT	CASSIQDGTFLTEKLFF
TRBV9	TRBJ2-7	-	-	TGTGCCAGCAGCGTCGGGGAGAACCCAAGCTCCTACGAGCAGTACTTC	CASSVGENPSSYEQYF
TRBV5-1	TRBJ2-7	-	-	TGCGCCAGCAGCTTGGATCCCTGGCAGGGAACGGGTGGGGAGCAGTACTTC	CASSLDPWQGTGGEQYF
TRBV6-5	TRBJ2-5	once	-	TGTGCCAGCACGGGGGAGACCCAGTACTTC	CASTGETQYF
TRBV11-2	TRBJ2-6	-	TRBD2	TGTGCCAGCAGCCCGGCGGGGGATGATAAGGTTGGGGCCAACGTCCTGACTTTC	CASSPAGDDKVGANVLTF
TRBV18	TRBJ2-3	-	-	TGTGCCAGCTCACCACCAAAACCGGGTCAAGATACGCAGTATTTT	CASSPPKPGQDTQYF
TRBV2	TRBJ1-4	-	-	TGTGCCAGCAGTGCAGGACCAGTACGGCCGAATACTGAAAAACTGTTTTTT	CASSAGPVRPNTEKLFF
TRBV19	TRBJ1-4	-	-	TGTGCCTCCCGGGAAAGCTCCCAACTGTTTTTT	CASRESSQLFF
TRBV6-1	TRBJ1-1	-	-	TGTGCCAGCAGTGCCAACGGTCGGTTCACTGAAGCTTTCTTT	CASSANGRFTEAFF
TRBV29-1	TRBJ2-5	-	TRBD2	TGCAGCTTGGGGGGGGGAGAGACCCAGTACTTC	CSLGGGETQYF
TRBV4-2	TRBJ2-6	-	-	TGTGCCAGCAGCCAATATGTGGGGGTCTCTGGGGCCAACGTCCTGACTTTC	CASSQYVGVSGANVLTF
TRBV11-1	TRBJ2-7	-	-	TGTGCCAGCAGCTCTAACCCATCTGGGGACGAGCAGTACTTC	CASSSNPSGDEQYF
TRBV7-3	TRBJ2-3	-	-	TGTGCCAGCAGCCCCCAGGCTAGTGGGGGGCTTGGGAACTCTCTAGATACGCAGTATTTT	CASSPQASGGLGNSLDTQYF
TRBV19	TRBJ2-2	-	TRBD1	TGTGCCAGTAGTATGGGGACAGGTTTTCAGAACACCGGGGAGCTGTTTTTT	CASSMGTGFQNTGELFF
TRBV6-1	TRBJ1-3	-	-	TGTGCCAGCAGTGACAGGGTCGTAAACACCATATATTTT	CASSDRVVNTIYF
TRBV10-1	TRBJ1-2	-	-	TGCGCCAGCGCCGAAAAGGGAGGATATGGCTACACCTTC	CASAEKGGYGYTF
TRBV7-3	TRBJ2-7	-	-	TGTGCCAGCAGCTCCTCAGGGGCCTACGAGCAGTACTTC	CASSSSGAYEQYF
TRBV12-5	TRBJ1-1	-	-	TGTGCTAGTGGTTTGGGCCTGGCCAACACTGAAGCTTTCTTT	CASGLGLANTEAFF
TRBV6-5	TRBJ1-1	-	-	TGTGCCAGCAGCCCAACGGGGGGCCGCTCAACTGAAGCTTTCTTT	CASSPTGGRSTEAFF
TRBV6-5	TRBJ1-5	-	-	TGTGCCAGCAGGGAACAGGGAAATCAGCCCCAGCATTTT	CASREQGNQPQHF
TRBV6-1	TRBJ2-7	-	-	TGTGCCTGCAGTGTGGGGCAGGGACCCTACGAGCAGTACTTC	CACSVGQGPYEQYF
TRBV6-5	TRBJ1-3	-	-	TGTGCCAGCAGTTATACGAACACCATATATTTT	CASSYTNTIYF
TRBV28	TRBJ2-7	-	-	TGTGCCAGCAGTCTACCCGACAGCTACGAGCAGTACTTC	CASSLPDSYEQYF
TRBV7-3	TRBJ1-1	-	-	TGTGCCAGCAGCTTAAAGGGAGGCACTGAAGCTTTCTTT	CASSLKGGTEAFF
TRBV9	TRBJ1-2	-	TRBD1	TGTGCCAGCAGCGCAGAGAGACAGGGGCTACGGAATGGCTACACCTTC	CASSAERQGLRNGYTF
TRBV27	TRBJ1-6	-	-	TGTGCCAGCCTTCCCCGGGGAGGCAATTCACCCCTCCACTTT	CASLPRGGNSPLHF
TRBV18	TRBJ2-2	-	-	TGTGCCAGCTCACTCGGGACAACGAACACCGGGGAGCTGTTTTTT	CASSLGTTNTGELFF
TRBV6-5	TRBJ1-1	-	-	TGTGCCAGCAGGGGGGCTGGCACTGAAGCTTTCTTT	CASRGAGTEAFF